A selection of T cell receptor beta chains follows, all from one sample in a study of CD8+ T cells in alopecia areata. TCRdb keeps only in-frame clones here, not all; method: immunoSEQ multiplex PCR. Of some 120,000 clones listed, approximately 53% are singletons. The specimen was CD4+ T cells sorted from blood, collected at week 0. These TCRs come from a human donor with alopecia areata. CDR3s include the opening cysteine and the closing phenylalanine or tryptophan. A D gene is named only where the DNA matches it firmly. Clone sizes are given selectively: once, few, many, or a class where the clone is expanded.

abundance,d_gene,j_gene,v_gene,CDR3aa
NA,TRBD1,TRBJ2-7,TRBV7-2,CASSLEGGESEQYF
few,NA,TRBJ2-7,TRBV29-1,CSEKAGLPYEQYF
NA,NA,TRBJ1-3,TRBV9,CASSASGSRDDTIYF
NA,NA,TRBJ2-5,TRBV25-1,CASTEGATKIQETQYF
NA,NA,TRBJ2-7,TRBV5-1,CASSSQGSGYEQYF
NA,NA,TRBJ1-6,TRBV6-1,CASSAGRNKQALHF
few,TRBD2,TRBJ2-5,TRBV7-3,CASSPLAGGQETQYF
NA,TRBD2,TRBJ2-1,TRBV2,CASSEFASGSDEQFF
NA,NA,TRBJ2-2,TRBV25-1,CASRTSTGELFF
NA,NA,TRBJ2-2,TRBV5-4,CASSSVPGGKAGELFF
NA,TRBD2,TRBJ2-7,TRBV7-6,CASSPGLAGHYEQYF
NA,NA,TRBJ2-3,TRBV7-9,CASSPPSLDTQYF
NA,NA,TRBJ2-3,TRBV7-9,CASSLSAADTQYF
NA,NA,TRBJ2-5,TRBV4-1,CASSQGGWETQYF
NA,NA,TRBJ2-7,TRBV29-1,CSVEEGGWRGMAYEQYF
NA,NA,TRBJ2-3,TRBV11-1,CASSLEPADTQYF
NA,NA,TRBJ2-7,TRBV28,CASRYGRASYEQYF
few,NA,TRBJ2-5,TRBV4-1,CASSLLYAVQETQYF
NA,NA,TRBJ2-7,TRBV2,CASRLTYEQYF
few,NA,TRBJ2-5,TRBV6-5,CATEDSQETQYF
few,NA,TRBJ2-2,TRBV10-3,CAISQASTGFGELFF
NA,TRBD1,TRBJ2-2,TRBV7-2,CASSLVSGTANTGELFF
NA,NA,TRBJ1-4,TRBV7-2,CASSSGISTEKLFF
NA,NA,TRBJ2-7,TRBV30,CAWGPSSYEQYF
NA,TRBD1,TRBJ1-3,TRBV7-8,CASSGGTAASGNTIYF
NA,NA,TRBJ2-7,TRBV25-1,CASSGTSSYEQYF
NA,NA,TRBJ1-1,TRBV9,CASSVGDRDMNTEAFF
NA,NA,TRBJ1-2,TRBV7-3,CASSLGQMDGYTF
NA,TRBD1,TRBJ2-3,TRBV7-3,CASSLGQGPDTQYF
NA,NA,TRBJ1-4,TRBV27,CASSLRRGPGDEKLFF
NA,NA,TRBJ2-3,TRBV30,CAWSEGETDTQYF
NA,NA,TRBJ1-6,TRBV18,CASSPGHNSPLHF
NA,TRBD1,TRBJ2-3,TRBV7-2,CASSLARGTQYF
few,NA,TRBJ2-5,TRBV2,CASSEVAAVRGETQYF